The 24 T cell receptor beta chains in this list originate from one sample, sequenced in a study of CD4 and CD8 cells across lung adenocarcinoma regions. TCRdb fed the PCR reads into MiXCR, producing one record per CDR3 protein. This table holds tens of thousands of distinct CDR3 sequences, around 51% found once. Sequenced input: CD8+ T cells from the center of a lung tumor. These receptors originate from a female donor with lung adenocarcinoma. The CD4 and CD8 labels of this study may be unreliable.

CDR3 sequence reads: CASRPDRAEQFF. CDR3 bases: TGCGCCAGCAGACCGGACAGGGCTGAGCAGTTCTTC. This rearrangement joins TRBV5-1 to TRBJ2-1, with 8 bases matching TRBD1. With 5 bases clipped from V and 9 bases from J, the junction kept 4 bases outside the gene matches. The length of the CDR3 is 12 residues. CDR1 and CDR2 (germline): SGHRS, YFSETQ.

Here the CDR3 DNA reads TGTGCCAGCGGGGGAAAGGGGGGCCGGGGCCAAGAGACCCAGTACTTC. It codes for CASGGKGGRGQETQYF. This chain joins TRBV27 and TRBJ2-5; D may be TRBD1 or TRBD2 (6 bases each). V lost 8 bases and J 1 base, leaving 20 bases between the germline ends. Looked up from germline, CDR1 is MNHEY and CDR2 is SMNVEV (reference sequence). This CDR3 region has 16 residues.

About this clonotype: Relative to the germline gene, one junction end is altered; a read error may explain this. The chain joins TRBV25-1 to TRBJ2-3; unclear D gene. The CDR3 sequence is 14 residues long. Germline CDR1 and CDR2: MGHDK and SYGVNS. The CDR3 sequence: CASSGTGDPETQYF. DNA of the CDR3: TGTGCCAGCAGTGGCACTGGAGACCCAGAGACGCAGTATTTT.

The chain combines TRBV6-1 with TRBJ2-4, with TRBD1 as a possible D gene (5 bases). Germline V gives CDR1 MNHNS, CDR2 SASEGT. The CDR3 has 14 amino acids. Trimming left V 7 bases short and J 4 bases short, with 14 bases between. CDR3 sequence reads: CASIWSSGKNIQYF. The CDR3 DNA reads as TGTGCCAGCATATGGTCTTCAGGGAAAAACATTCAGTACTTC.

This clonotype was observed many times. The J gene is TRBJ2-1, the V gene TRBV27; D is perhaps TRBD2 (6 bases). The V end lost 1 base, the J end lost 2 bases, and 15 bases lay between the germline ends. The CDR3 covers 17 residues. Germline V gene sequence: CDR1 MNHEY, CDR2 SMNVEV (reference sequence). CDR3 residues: CASSLWAGTVPYNEQFF. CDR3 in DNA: TGTGCCAGCAGTTTATGGGCGGGAACAGTCCCCTACAATGAGCAGTTCTTC.

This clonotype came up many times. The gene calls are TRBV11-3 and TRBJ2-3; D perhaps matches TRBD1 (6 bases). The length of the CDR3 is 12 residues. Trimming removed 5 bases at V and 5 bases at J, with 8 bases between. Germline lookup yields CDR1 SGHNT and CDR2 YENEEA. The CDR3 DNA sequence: TGTGCCAGCAGCCAACAGGGAGATACGCAGTATTTT. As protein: CASSQQGDTQYF.

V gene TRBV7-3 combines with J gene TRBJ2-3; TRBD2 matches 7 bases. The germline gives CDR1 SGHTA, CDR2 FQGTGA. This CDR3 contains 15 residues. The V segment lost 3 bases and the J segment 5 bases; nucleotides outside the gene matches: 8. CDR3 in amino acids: CASSFAAGFGDTQYF. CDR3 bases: TGTGCCAGCAGCTTCGCAGCGGGGTTCGGAGATACGCAGTATTTT.

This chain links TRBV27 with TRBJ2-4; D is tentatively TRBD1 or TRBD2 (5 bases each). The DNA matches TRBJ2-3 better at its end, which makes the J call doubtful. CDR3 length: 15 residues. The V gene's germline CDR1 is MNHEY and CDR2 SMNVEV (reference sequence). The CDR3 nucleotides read TGTGCCCGCGGCCCGGGGCTAGGAGCCAAAAACATTCAGTATTTT. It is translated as CARGPGLGAKNIQYF.

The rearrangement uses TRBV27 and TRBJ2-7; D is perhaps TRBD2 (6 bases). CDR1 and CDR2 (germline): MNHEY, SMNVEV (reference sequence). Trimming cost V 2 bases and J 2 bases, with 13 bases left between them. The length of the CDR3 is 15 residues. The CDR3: CASSLTRDSTYEQYF. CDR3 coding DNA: TGTGCCAGCAGTTTAACCCGGGACTCAACCTACGAGCAGTACTTC.

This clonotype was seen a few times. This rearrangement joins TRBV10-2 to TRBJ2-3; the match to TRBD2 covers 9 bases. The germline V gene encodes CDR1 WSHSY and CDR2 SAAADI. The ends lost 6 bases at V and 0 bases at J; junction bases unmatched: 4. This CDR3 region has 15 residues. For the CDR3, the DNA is TGCGCCAGCAGAGATCTAGCGGGGAGCACAGATACGCAGTATTTT. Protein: CASRDLAGSTDTQYF.

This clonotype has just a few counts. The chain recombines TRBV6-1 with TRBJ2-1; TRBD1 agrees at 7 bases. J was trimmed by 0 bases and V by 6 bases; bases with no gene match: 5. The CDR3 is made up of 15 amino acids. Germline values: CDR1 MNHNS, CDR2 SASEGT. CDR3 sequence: CASRRQGGSYNEQFF. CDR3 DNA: TGTGCCAGCAGAAGACAGGGTGGCTCCTACAATGAGCAGTTCTTC.

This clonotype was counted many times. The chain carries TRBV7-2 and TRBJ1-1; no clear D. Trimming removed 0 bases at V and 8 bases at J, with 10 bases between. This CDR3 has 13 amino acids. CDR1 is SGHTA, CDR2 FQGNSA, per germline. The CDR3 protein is CASSLAMTIEAFF. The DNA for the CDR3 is TGTGCCAGCAGCTTAGCGATGACTATCGAAGCTTTCTTT.

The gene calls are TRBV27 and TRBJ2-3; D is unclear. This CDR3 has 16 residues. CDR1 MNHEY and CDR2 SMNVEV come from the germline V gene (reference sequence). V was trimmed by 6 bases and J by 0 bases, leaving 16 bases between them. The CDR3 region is CASSSLQAVSTDTQYF. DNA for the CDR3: TGTGCCAGCAGCTCTCTCCAGGCTGTGAGCACAGATACGCAGTATTTT.

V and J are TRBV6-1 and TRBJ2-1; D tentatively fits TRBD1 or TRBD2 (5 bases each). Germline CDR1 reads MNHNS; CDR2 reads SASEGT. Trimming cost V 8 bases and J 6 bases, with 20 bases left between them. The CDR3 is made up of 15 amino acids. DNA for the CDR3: TGTGCCAGCCGGCCCGGGATAAGTAGGGGCAATGAGCAGTTCTTC. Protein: CASRPGISRGNEQFF.

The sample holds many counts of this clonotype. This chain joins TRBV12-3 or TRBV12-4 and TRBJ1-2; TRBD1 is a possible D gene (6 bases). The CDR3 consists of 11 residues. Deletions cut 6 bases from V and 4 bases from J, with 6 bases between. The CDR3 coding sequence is TGTGCCAGCAGCAGGGGCTATGGCTACACCTTC. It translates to CASSRGYGYTF.

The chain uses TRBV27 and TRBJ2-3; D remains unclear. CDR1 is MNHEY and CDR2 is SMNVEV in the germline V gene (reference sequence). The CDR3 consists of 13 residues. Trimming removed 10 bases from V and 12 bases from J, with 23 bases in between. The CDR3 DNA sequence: TGTGCCACCGGTCCGCGAGACGAGAACATTCAGTATTTT. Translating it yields CATGPRDENIQYF.

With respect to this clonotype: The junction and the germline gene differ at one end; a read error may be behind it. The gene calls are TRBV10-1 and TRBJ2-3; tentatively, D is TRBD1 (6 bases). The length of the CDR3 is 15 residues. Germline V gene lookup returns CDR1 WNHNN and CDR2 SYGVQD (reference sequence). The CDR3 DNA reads TGCGCCAGCAGTCCAGGGTGGGGGCCCACAGACACGCAGTATTTT. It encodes CASSPGWGPTDTQYF.

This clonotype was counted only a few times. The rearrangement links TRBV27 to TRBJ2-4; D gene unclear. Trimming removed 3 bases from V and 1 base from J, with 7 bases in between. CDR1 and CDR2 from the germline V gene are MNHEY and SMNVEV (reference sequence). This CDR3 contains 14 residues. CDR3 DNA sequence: TGTGCCAGCAGTTTTTCTGGGGCCAAAAACATTCAGTACTTC. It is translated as CASSFSGAKNIQYF.

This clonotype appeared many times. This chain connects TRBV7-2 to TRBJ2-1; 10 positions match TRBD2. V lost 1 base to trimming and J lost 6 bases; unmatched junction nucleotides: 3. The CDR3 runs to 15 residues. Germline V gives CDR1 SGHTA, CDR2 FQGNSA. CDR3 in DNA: TGTGCCAGCAGCTTAGGGACTAGCGGAATCAATGAGCAGTTCTTC. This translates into CASSLGTSGINEQFF.

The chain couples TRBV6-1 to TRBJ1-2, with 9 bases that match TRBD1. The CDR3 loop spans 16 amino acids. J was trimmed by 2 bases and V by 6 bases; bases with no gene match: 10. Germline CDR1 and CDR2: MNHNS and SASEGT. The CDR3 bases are TGTGCCAGCAGGGTGGGACAGGGAAGAAGGAACTATGGCTACACCTTC. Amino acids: CASRVGQGRRNYGYTF.

The CDR3 loop is CASSTSGTSTDTQYF. The DNA of the CDR3 is TGTGCCAGCAGCACATCCGGGACTAGCACAGATACGCAGTATTTT. The chain couples TRBV6-1 to TRBJ2-3, with D perhaps matching TRBD2 (6 bases). The germline V gene encodes CDR1 MNHNS and CDR2 SASEGT. CDR3 length: 15 residues. The V end lost 6 bases, the J end lost 0 bases, and 13 bases lay between the germline ends.

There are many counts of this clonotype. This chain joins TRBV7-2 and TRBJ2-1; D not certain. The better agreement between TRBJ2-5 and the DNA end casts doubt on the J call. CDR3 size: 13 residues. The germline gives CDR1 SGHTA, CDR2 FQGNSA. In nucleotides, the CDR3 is TGTGCCAGCAGCTTGAGTAAGGCTGAGACCCAGTACTTC. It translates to CASSLSKAETQYF.

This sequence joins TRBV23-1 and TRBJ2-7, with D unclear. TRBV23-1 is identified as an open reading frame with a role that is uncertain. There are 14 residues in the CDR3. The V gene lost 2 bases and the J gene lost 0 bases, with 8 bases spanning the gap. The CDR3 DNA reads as TGCGCCAGCAGTCAAGGACGAAGCTCCTACGAGCAGTACGTC. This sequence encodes CASSQGRSSYEQYV.

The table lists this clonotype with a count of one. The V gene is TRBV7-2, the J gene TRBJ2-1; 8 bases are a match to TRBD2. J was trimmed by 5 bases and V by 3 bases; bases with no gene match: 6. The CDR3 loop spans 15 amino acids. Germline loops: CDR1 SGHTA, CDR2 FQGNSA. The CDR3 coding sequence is TGTGCCAGCAGCTTCAGCGGGGGTCTCAACAATGAGCAGTTCTTC. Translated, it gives CASSFSGGLNNEQFF.